One sample yielded the 30 T cell receptor beta chains listed below, sequenced in a study of cytomegalovirus exposure and HLA in healthy donors. Primers: 60 Vbeta forward and 13 Jbeta reverse. Assay used: immunoSEQ multiplex PCR; TCRdb lists only in-frame clones, some missing. The sample has 90,000 to 140,000 clones; 12% are singletons. Sequenced: PBMCs. These receptors were obtained from a middle-aged man in good health and CMV-seropositive.

V gene TRBV27 combines with J gene TRBJ1-4, with 9 bases aligning to TRBD1. Per germline, CDR1 MNHEY and CDR2 SMNVEV (reference sequence). V lost 6 bases and J lost 9; bases outside the gene matches: 11. The CDR3 consists of 15 residues. The CDR3 nucleotides are TGTGCCAGCAGATTGACCGGGACAGGGCGTCAAAAACTGTTTTTT. It encodes CASRLTGTGRQKLFF.

This clone has only a few counts. The V and J genes are TRBV7-9 and TRBJ2-5, with TRBD2 as a possible D gene (6 bases). CDR1 and CDR2 from the germline V gene are SEHNR and FQNEAQ (reference sequence). The CDR3 length is 15 residues. V was cut by 5 bases and J by 7 bases, with 20 bases left in between. CDR3 region: CASSVGGGRVVTQYF. DNA of the CDR3: TGTGCCAGCAGCGTGGGAGGAGGCCGAGTCGTGACCCAGTACTTC.

This chain links TRBV7-9 with TRBJ2-5; 9 nucleotides line up with TRBD1. Unmatched junction bases numbered 5, after V lost 5 bases and J lost 4 bases. The germline gives CDR1 SEHNR, CDR2 FQNEAQ (reference sequence). This CDR3 comprises 14 residues. CDR3 sequence reads: CASSPGTGTETQYF. For the CDR3, the DNA is TGTGCCAGCAGCCCCGGGACAGGGACAGAGACCCAGTACTTC. Variable domain in full (rest from reference TRBV7-9 and TRBJ2-5): DTGVSQNPRHKITKRGQNVTFRCDPISEHNRLYWYRQTLGQGPEFLTYFQNEAQLEKSRLLSDRFSAERPKGSFSTLEIQRTEQGDSAMYLCASSPGTGTETQYFGPGTRLLVL.

V usage is TRBV7-2 and J usage is TRBJ2-1, with 13 nucleotides matching TRBD2. The CDR3 has 16 amino acids. Germline values: CDR1 SGHTA, CDR2 FQGNSA. With V trimmed by 4 bases and J by 7 bases, 7 bases remained unmatched. CDR3: CASSSGLAGEENEQFF. DNA for the CDR3: TGTGCCAGCAGCTCCGGACTAGCGGGAGAGGAAAATGAGCAGTTCTTC.

The V and J genes are TRBV29-1 and TRBJ1-1; unclear D gene. The CDR3 loop spans 13 amino acids. Trimming took off 3 bases at V and 5 bases at J, with 13 bases between the two ends. CDR1 and CDR2 (germline): SQVTM, ANQGSEA. CDR3 nucleotides: TGCAGCGTTGAGGCTCCACGGGGAACTGAAGCTTTCTTT. It specifies CSVEAPRGTEAFF.

This clone showed up just a few times. The chain has TRBV23-1 and TRBJ2-1; the match to TRBD2 covers 7 bases. TRBV23-1 is placed among ORFs of uncertain function. V shed 3 bases and J 3 bases; nucleotides not matched to a gene: 11. The CDR3 consists of 17 residues. Here the CDR3 DNA reads TGCGCCAGCAGTCACTCTGGGACTATCCCGCTCTACAATGAGCAGTTCTTC. It translates to CASSHSGTIPLYNEQFF.

A few counts support this clone. The chain couples TRBV5-1 to TRBJ1-2; 9 positions match TRBD1. Germline values: CDR1 SGHRS, CDR2 YFSETQ. With V trimmed by 4 bases and J by 2 bases, 15 bases remained unmatched. The CDR3 extends over 18 amino acids. This CDR3 is CASSRGPGTGTLNYGYTF. The CDR3, as DNA: TGCGCCAGCAGCCGTGGACCCGGGACAGGGACGTTAAACTATGGCTACACCTTC.

The table lists this clone with a few counts. This rearrangement joins TRBV16 to TRBJ2-7; 11 nucleotides line up with TRBD1. Germline trimming cut 5 bases from V and 6 bases from J; bases unmatched to any gene: 6. Germline V gives CDR1 KGHSY, CDR2 FQNENV. This CDR3 contains 14 residues. CDR3 DNA sequence: TGTGCCAGCAGCTTACCGGGACAGGGGGGCGAGCAGTACTTC. Its protein product is CASSLPGQGGEQYF. The full variable domain, rest sourced from reference TRBV16 and TRBJ2-7, is GEEVAQTPKHLVRGEGQKAKLYCAPIKGHSYVFWYQQVLKNEFKFLISFQNENVFDETGMPKERFSAKCLPNSPCSLEIQATKLEDSAVYFCASSLPGQGGEQYFGPGTRLTVT.

The chain links TRBV5-8 to TRBJ1-2; TRBD1 matches 7 bases. Germline CDR1 reads SGHTS; CDR2 reads YDEGEE. CDR3 size: 12 residues. J was trimmed by 7 bases and V by 4 bases; bases with no gene match: 4. CDR3 amino acids: CASSRTGGGYTF. The CDR3 DNA follows: TGTGCCAGCAGCCGGACAGGCGGTGGCTACACCTTC.

The rearrangement links TRBV28 to TRBJ2-2; the match to TRBD1 covers 7 bases. CDR3 length equals 14 residues. Germline CDR1 reads MDHEN; CDR2 reads SYDVKM. Trimming took 6 bases from V and 1 from J; bases not matched to a gene: 2. The CDR3 loop is CASRRQGNTGELFF. The CDR3 nucleotides read TGTGCCAGCAGAAGACAGGGGAACACCGGGGAGCTGTTTTTT. The variable domain in full, with the rest retrieved from reference TRBV28 and TRBJ2-2, is DVKVTQSSRYLVKRTGEKVFLECVQDMDHENMFWYRQDPGLGLRLIYFSYDVKMKEKGDIPEGYSVSREKKERFSLILESASTNQTSMYLCASRRQGNTGELFFGEGSRLTVL.

This chain connects TRBV5-1 to TRBJ2-1; TRBD2 agrees at 7 bases. Germline CDR1 is SGHRS and CDR2 is YFSETQ. The CDR3 runs 15 residues. V lost 4 bases and J lost 2; bases outside the gene matches: 6. As DNA, the CDR3 is TGCGCCAGCAGCACACTCGGACTAGCCTACAATGAGCAGTTCTTC. It encodes CASSTLGLAYNEQFF.

This clone was detected only a few times. This chain connects TRBV7-3 to TRBJ2-5; perhaps TRBD1 as D (5 bases). The germline V gene encodes CDR1 SGHTA and CDR2 FQGTGA. V lost 2 bases and J lost 5, with 9 bases in between. CDR3 length: 13 amino acids. CDR3: CASSLQQAETQYF. The CDR3 nucleotides read TGTGCCAGCAGCTTACAACAGGCGGAGACCCAGTACTTC.

The chain joins TRBV30 to TRBJ2-3, with a weak D call TRBD2 (5 bases). Per germline, CDR1 GTSNPN and CDR2 SVGIG (reference sequence). CDR3 size: 15 residues. V shed 4 bases and J shed 6 bases, with 20 bases lying between them. The CDR3 is CAWTGLENVGDTQYF. The CDR3 nucleotides are TGTGCCTGGACCGGACTCGAAAATGTCGGCGATACGCAGTATTTT.

CDR3 residues: CASSPYSGGRGNEQFF. The CDR3 DNA reads TGTGCCAGCAGCCCATACTCGGGGGGGCGGGGGAATGAGCAGTTCTTC. The genes are TRBV9 and TRBJ2-1, with 8 bases matching TRBD2. J lost 7 bases, V lost 4 bases, and 13 bases had no gene match. CDR1 is SGDLS and CDR2 is YYNGEE in the germline V gene. This CDR3 has 16 amino acids.

The rearrangement links TRBV7-9 to TRBJ2-3; D is possibly TRBD2 (6 bases). CDR1 is SEHNR and CDR2 is FQNEAQ in the germline V gene (reference sequence). The CDR3 is made up of 15 amino acids. The germline V and J ends were trimmed by 5 bases and 4 bases, with 16 bases remaining between them. CDR3 sequence reads: CASSPRDFHADTQYF. The DNA of the CDR3 is TGTGCCAGCAGCCCACGGGACTTCCACGCAGATACGCAGTATTTT.

In this sample, this clone turned up a few times. J is TRBJ2-2 and V is TRBV11-2; maybe TRBD2 (6 bases). Per germline, CDR1 SGHAT and CDR2 FQNNGV. Trimming took off 5 bases at V and 5 bases at J, with 15 bases between the two ends. The length of the CDR3 is 15 residues. Written as DNA, the CDR3 is TGTGCCAGCAGCCCCCTGGAGGGATCGACCGGGGAGCTGTTTTTT. It specifies CASSPLEGSTGELFF.

This clone was counted between two and nine times. DNA for the CDR3: TGTGCCAGCAGCCCACAGGGGAAGGCAAAAAGTCAAGAGACCCAGTACTTC. It yields the protein CASSPQGKAKSQETQYF. The chain joins TRBV5-4 to TRBJ2-5; 7 nucleotides agree with TRBD1. Losses at the gene ends were 4 bases for V and 2 bases for J; bases not matched to a gene: 14. Germline values: CDR1 SGHNT, CDR2 YYREEE (reference sequence). This CDR3 is 17 amino acids long.

The CDR3 nucleotides are TGTGCCAGCAGCCTCGGAGGGGACCGAGCCCAAGAGACCCAGTACTTC. Its translation: CASSLGGDRAQETQYF. The J gene is TRBJ2-5, the V gene TRBV5-4, with D perhaps TRBD2 (6 bases). CDR1 is SGHNT, CDR2 YYREEE, per germline (reference sequence). The length of the CDR3 is 16 residues. Trimming shortened V by 4 bases and J by 1 base, and 17 bases separated the two germline ends.

Here the CDR3 reads CASSLQTGSYEQYF. The CDR3 DNA follows: TGTGCCAGCAGTTTACAGACAGGGAGCTACGAGCAGTACTTC. V and J are TRBV27 and TRBJ2-7, with 7 bases fitting TRBD1. In germline, CDR1 is MNHEY, CDR2 SMNVEV (reference sequence). V dropped 2 bases and J dropped 3; count of bases not matched to a gene: 4. CDR3 length equals 14 residues.

The chain recombines TRBV19 with TRBJ1-1; 10 nucleotides align to TRBD1. The V gene's germline CDR1 is LNHDA and CDR2 SQIVND (reference sequence). After removal of 10 bases from V and 4 bases from J, the junction contained 15 bases not matched to a gene. The length of the CDR3 is 16 residues. CDR3 residues: CATHPDRGLRSTEAFF. CDR3 in DNA: TGTGCCACACATCCCGACAGGGGGCTACGTTCCACTGAAGCTTTCTTT.

The V call is TRBV28, the J call TRBJ2-6; D perhaps matches TRBD1 (6 bases). V was pared by 5 bases and J by 0 bases, with 14 bases between. Germline lookup yields CDR1 MDHEN and CDR2 SYDVKM. This CDR3 has 17 residues. The CDR3 coding sequence is TGTGCCAGCAGTCCACCTACAGGGTCCTCTGGGGCCAACGTCCTGACTTTC. It codes for CASSPPTGSSGANVLTF. Together with reference TRBV28 and TRBJ2-6, the CDR3 gives the full variable domain: DVKVTQSSRYLVKRTGEKVFLECVQDMDHENMFWYRQDPGLGLRLIYFSYDVKMKEKGDIPEGYSVSREKKERFSLILESASTNQTSMYLCASSPPTGSSGANVLTFGAGSRLTVL.

Concerning this clone itself: The germline gene is not matched at one end of the junction; a read error may be the cause. The rearrangement links TRBV12-5 to TRBJ2-7; possibly TRBD1 for D (6 bases). The germline gives CDR1 LGHNT, CDR2 FRNRAP. The CDR3 spans 11 residues. CDR3 loop: CASGTPRQALF. In DNA form, the CDR3 reads TGTGCTAGTGGTACCCCGAGACAGGCTCTCTTC.

A few counts support this clone. The genes are TRBV7-2 and TRBJ2-7, with 7 bases lining up with TRBD1. The germline CDR1 and CDR2 sequences are SGHTA and FQGNSA. The CDR3 extends over 13 amino acids. V gave up 5 bases and J gave up 2 bases; unmatched junction bases: 3. This CDR3 reads CASSTGTAYEQYF. CDR3 in DNA: TGTGCCAGCAGCACCGGGACAGCCTACGAGCAGTACTTC.

The chain uses TRBV28 and TRBJ2-2, with 9 positions matching TRBD1. Trimming removed 7 bases from V and 4 bases from J; junction bases left unmatched: 10. From germline, CDR1 is MDHEN and CDR2 SYDVKM. The CDR3 is 16 residues long. The CDR3 nucleotides read TGTGCCAGCACCAATGTGGGGACAGGGATCACCGGGGAGCTGTTTTTT. It translates to CASTNVGTGITGELFF.

The chain combines TRBV9 with TRBJ2-4; possible D gene TRBD2, 6 bases. CDR1 and CDR2 from the germline V gene are SGDLS and YYNGEE. There are 15 residues in the CDR3. Trimming removed 4 bases at V and 0 bases at J, with 11 bases between. The DNA of the CDR3 is TGTGCCAGCAGCATGGGGGGTGGAGCCAAAAACATTCAGTACTTC. This sequence encodes CASSMGGGAKNIQYF.

V and J are TRBV27 and TRBJ1-4; D might be TRBD1 (5 bases). There are 15 residues in the CDR3. From germline, CDR1 is MNHEY and CDR2 SMNVEV (reference sequence). V was shortened by 3 bases and J by 8 bases, with 16 bases between the two germline ends. The DNA for the CDR3 is TGTGCCAGCAGTTTGGGGGACTCCCCGCTGGAAAAACTGTTTTTT. Translation gives CASSLGDSPLEKLFF.

The chain carries TRBV2 and TRBJ1-1; no clear D. The CDR3 length is 11 residues. Germline CDR1 and CDR2: SNHLY and FYNNEI. The V end was cut by 7 bases, the J end by 2 bases, with 5 bases between. Written as DNA, the CDR3 is TGTGCCAGCACCGTTAACACTGAAGCTTTCTTT. Its translation: CASTVNTEAFF.

This clone has just a few counts. The rearrangement uses TRBV5-6 and TRBJ1-2, with D possibly TRBD1 on 5 matching bases. The CDR3 contains 13 residues. Trimming removed 2 bases from V and 4 bases from J, with 9 bases in between. Germline CDR1 is SGHDT and CDR2 is YYEEEE. As DNA, the CDR3 is TGTGCCAGCAGCTTAGGAGGGGTCTATGGCTACACCTTC. Its protein product is CASSLGGVYGYTF.

This clone was observed a handful of times. This chain uses TRBV5-6 with TRBJ1-2; 9 nucleotides agree with TRBD1. The trim removed 4 bases at V and 4 bases at J, leaving 5 bases unmatched. The CDR3 spans 14 residues. Germline V gene sequence: CDR1 SGHDT, CDR2 YYEEEE. DNA of the CDR3: TGTGCCAGCAGCCCTACAGGGGGCGTCTATGGCTACACCTTC. Protein: CASSPTGGVYGYTF.

The chain has TRBV11-3 and TRBJ2-1, with a possible D match to TRBD2 (6 bases). In germline, CDR1 is SGHNT, CDR2 YENEEA. The V and J ends lost 0 bases and 0 bases respectively, with 15 bases between them. This CDR3 has 18 amino acids. Here the CDR3 reads CASSLDHGGSSSYNEQFF. CDR3 coding DNA: TGTGCCAGCAGCTTAGATCACGGGGGATCGAGCTCCTACAATGAGCAGTTCTTC. The variable domain in full, with the rest retrieved from reference TRBV11-3 and TRBJ2-1, is EAGVVQSPRYKIIEKKQPVAFWCNPISGHNTLYWYLQNLGQGPELLIRYENEEAVDDSQLPKDRFSAERLKGVDSTLKIQPAELGDSAVYLCASSLDHGGSSSYNEQFFGPGTRLTVL.